Listed below are T cell receptor beta chains from one sample, sequenced in a study of blood T cells in healthy people across ages. TCRdb re-analysed the 5' RACE reads in MiXCR, keeping a single row per CDR3 protein. The sample comprises 780,000 or so distinct CDR3 sequences, around 25% of which are singletons, and more than 3% rests with the top ten. These data were also reused for a study on T cells of mothers and their children.

Sequencing used blood. These receptors originate from a boy between 10 and 17 years old in good health. The CDR3 runs from the conserved cysteine through the conserved F or W. The order of the fields is J gene, clone size, D gene, V gene, CDR3 protein, CDR3 DNA. D genes are given only for firm matches. Expanded clones are given a class, and other clones once, few, many or no size at all.

>TRBJ2-7|-|-|TRBV7-9
CASSLPQGNEQYF
TGTGCCAGCAGCTTACCGCAGGGGAACGAGCAGTACTTC
>TRBJ1-2|few|-|TRBV4-3
CASSSGGRQGSGGYTF
TGCGCCAGCAGCTCCGGGGGTAGGCAGGGGTCCGGTGGCTACACCTTC
>TRBJ2-3|once|TRBD2|TRBV7-2
CASSPGRGGSTDTQYF
TGTGCCAGCAGCCCCGGGCGGGGGGGTTCCACAGATACGCAGTATTTT
>TRBJ2-3|few|TRBD2|TRBV6-1
CASSPGTSDSSTDTQYF
TGTGCCAGCAGTCCCGGGACTAGCGATTCTAGCACAGATACGCAGTATTTT
>TRBJ2-2|-|-|TRBV24-1
CATSDLHGGAGELFF
TGTGCCACCAGTGATTTGCATGGAGGGGCCGGGGAGCTGTTTTTT
>TRBJ2-5|once|-|TRBV9
CASSVSIDIETQYF
TGTGCCAGCAGCGTATCAATAGATATAGAGACCCAGTACTTC
>TRBJ2-7|-|-|TRBV11-2
CASTVSSEQYF
TGTGCCAGCACCGTCTCCTCCGAGCAGTACTTC
>TRBJ2-3|-|TRBD2|TRBV28
CASSYRGGGADTQYF
TGTGCCAGCAGCTATAGGGGCGGGGGTGCAGATACGCAGTATTTT
>TRBJ2-4|-|-|TRBV7-3
CASSPRGGRFKNIQYF
TGTGCCAGCAGCCCCCGGGGTGGGCGCTTCAAAAACATTCAGTACTTC
>TRBJ2-5|few|-|TRBV3-1
CASSYQLETQYF
TGTGCCAGCAGCTACCAGTTGGAGACCCAGTACTTC
>TRBJ2-7|few|-|TRBV28
CASGKVLLSDEQYF
TGTGCCAGCGGGAAAGTCCTTCTCTCGGACGAGCAGTACTTC
>TRBJ1-3|-|-|TRBV5-5
CASSPAGTGNTIYF
TGTGCCAGCAGCCCCGCGGGGACTGGAAACACCATATATTTT
>TRBJ2-3|few|TRBD2|TRBV29-1
CSGRLAGGDAQYF
TGCAGCGGCAGACTAGCGGGGGGGGATGCGCAGTATTTT
>TRBJ2-7|-|TRBD1|TRBV5-6
CASSPVGQGRRNEQYF
TGTGCCAGCAGCCCGGTTGGACAGGGAAGAAGGAACGAGCAGTACTTC
>TRBJ2-7|-|TRBD1|TRBV27
CASSLGQGSTYEQYF
TGTGCCAGCTCCCTGGGACAGGGAAGTACCTACGAGCAGTACTTC
>TRBJ2-1|-|-|TRBV12-3/TRBV12-4
CASSLSRDMRFF
TGTGCCAGCAGTTTATCTCGGGATATGCGGTTCTTC
>TRBJ1-4|-|-|TRBV27
CASSPLGGAFEKLFF
TGTGCCAGCAGTCCATTAGGGGGGGCGTTTGAAAAACTGTTTTTT
>TRBJ2-3|-|-|TRBV28
CTTRRQDTNTQYF
TGTACCACCCGCCGCCAGGACACTAATACGCAGTATTTT
>TRBJ2-3|few|-|TRBV4-2
CASSLPSGPTSTDTQYF
TGTGCCAGCAGCCTCCCGTCGGGGCCTACTAGCACAGATACGCAGTATTTT
>TRBJ2-7|few|-|TRBV4-1
CASSQEQFSYEQYF
TGCGCCAGCAGCCAAGAACAGTTCTCCTACGAGCAGTACTTC
>TRBJ2-5|-|TRBD1|TRBV7-2
CASSLDGDRGETQYF
TGTGCCAGCAGCTTAGATGGGGACAGGGGAGAGACCCAGTACTTC
>TRBJ2-7|few|-|TRBV2
CASNLKLASYEQYF
TGTGCCAGCAACTTAAAACTAGCCTCCTACGAGCAGTACTTC
>TRBJ1-1|-|-|TRBV6-6
CASRHGRRMGMNTEAFF
TGTGCCAGCAGGCACGGACGGAGAATGGGTATGAACACTGAAGCTTTCTTT
>TRBJ1-1|-|-|TRBV4-2
CASSHAGRTNTEAFF
TGTGCCAGCAGCCATGCCGGACGGACGAACACTGAAGCTTTCTTT
>TRBJ1-1|few|TRBD1|TRBV12-3/TRBV12-4
CASTRDRVKAFF
TGTGCCAGCACCCGGGACAGGGTGAAGGCTTTCTTT
>TRBJ1-1|-|-|TRBV7-2
CASSLQGSRDTEAFF
TGTGCCAGCAGCTTACAAGGGAGCCGGGACACTGAAGCTTTCTTT
>TRBJ1-1|-|-|TRBV29-1
CSVQDINTEAFF
TGCAGCGTGCAGGACATAAACACTGAAGCTTTCTTT
>TRBJ2-7|few|-|TRBV28
CASSLGRVFYEQYF
TGTGCCAGCAGTTTGGGCAGGGTGTTCTACGAGCAGTACTTC
>TRBJ2-5|few|-|TRBV29-1
CSAWWNGDAGETQYF
TGCAGCGCCTGGTGGAATGGGGACGCGGGAGAGACCCAGTACTTC
>TRBJ2-7|-|-|TRBV4-1
CASSQDGWGIYEQYF
TGCGCCAGCAGCCAAGATGGTTGGGGTATCTACGAGCAGTACTTC
>TRBJ2-3|-|-|TRBV5-5
CASSLVGMSTDTQYF
TGTGCCAGCAGCTTGGTAGGGATGAGCACAGATACGCAGTATTTT
>TRBJ2-2|-|TRBD2|TRBV12-3/TRBV12-4
CASSPLSGGAPGELFF
TGTGCCAGCAGTCCCCTTAGCGGGGGGGCCCCCGGGGAGCTGTTTTTT
>TRBJ1-5|-|-|TRBV20-1
CSANQGLGNQPQHF
TGCAGTGCCAACCAGGGACTGGGAAATCAGCCCCAGCATTTT
>TRBJ2-7|once|-|TRBV7-2
CASSLVGQGKDYEQYF
TGTGCCAGCAGCTTAGTCGGCCAGGGTAAGGACTACGAGCAGTACTTC
>TRBJ1-2|-|-|TRBV25-1
CASSGTFGGYTF
TGTGCCAGCAGTGGGACATTTGGAGGCTACACCTTC
>TRBJ2-7|few|-|TRBV21-1
CASSKEGRVGFDEQYF
TGTGCCAGCAGCAAAGAAGGCAGGGTAGGGTTCGACGAGCAGTACTTC
>TRBJ2-5|few|-|TRBV4-1
CASSQDFGAYQETQYF
TGCGCCAGCAGCCAAGATTTTGGGGCCTACCAAGAGACCCAGTACTTC
>TRBJ2-2|-|TRBD1|TRBV9
CASSPRDRGHGELFF
TGTGCCAGCTCCCCCCGGGACAGGGGCCACGGGGAGCTGTTTTTT
>TRBJ2-1|-|-|TRBV7-9
CASSPWDTNEQFF
TGTGCCAGCAGCCCGTGGGACACCAATGAGCAGTTCTTC
>TRBJ1-1|-|-|TRBV13
CASSPRAQGTLNTEAFF
TGTGCCAGCAGCCCTCGGGCACAGGGCACTTTGAACACTGAAGCTTTCTTT
>TRBJ2-4|few|-|TRBV29-1
CSVGDLAKNIQYF
TGCAGCGTCGGGGATCTAGCCAAAAACATTCAGTACTTC
>TRBJ2-3|few|-|TRBV7-8
CASSTWDGGGPDTQYF
TGTGCCAGCAGCACCTGGGACGGCGGGGGCCCAGATACGCAGTATTTT
>TRBJ2-6|many|-|TRBV5-1
CASSSSSGANVLTF
TGTGCCAGCAGCTCGAGCTCTGGGGCCAACGTCCTGACTTTC
>TRBJ2-5|-|-|TRBV12-3/TRBV12-4
CATRGAGETQYF
TGTGCCACCCGGGGGGCGGGGGAGACCCAGTACTTC
>TRBJ2-5|few|TRBD2|TRBV7-9
CASSPPGSGGRGTQYF
TGTGCCAGCAGCCCCCCAGGAAGCGGGGGCCGGGGGACCCAGTACTTC
>TRBJ2-7|-|-|TRBV4-1
CASSQSPSLDEQYF
TGCGCCAGCAGCCAAAGTCCCTCCTTGGACGAGCAGTACTTC
>TRBJ2-7|-|-|TRBV4-3
CASSQDLYSEGKGEQYF
TGCGCCAGCAGCCAAGATCTTTATTCGGAGGGGAAGGGCGAGCAGTACTTC
>TRBJ2-5|-|-|TRBV29-1
CSVERSWEETQYF
TGCAGCGTTGAGAGAAGTTGGGAAGAGACCCAGTACTTC
>TRBJ2-2|few|-|TRBV27
CASSLRVFTGELFF
TGTGCCAGCAGTTTAAGGGTATTCACCGGGGAGCTGTTTTTT
>TRBJ1-5|-|TRBD1|TRBV7-2
CASTRDPQGINQPQHF
TGTGCCAGCACCCGAGATCCACAGGGGATAAATCAGCCCCAGCATTTT
>TRBJ2-7|-|TRBD1|TRBV10-3
CAISEEQGSLVYEQYF
TGTGCCATCAGTGAGGAACAGGGGTCCTTGGTCTACGAGCAGTACTTC
>TRBJ2-4|few|-|TRBV7-8
CASSFGHLAKNIQYF
TGTGCCAGTAGCTTCGGCCATCTAGCCAAAAACATTCAGTACTTC
>TRBJ2-5|few|-|TRBV7-3
CASSLTAPFGGSYQETQYF
TGTGCCAGCAGCTTAACGGCTCCGTTCGGGGGCTCGTACCAAGAGACCCAGTACTTC
>TRBJ1-2|few|-|TRBV12-3/TRBV12-4
CASSSQGSYGYTF
TGTGCCAGCAGTTCCCAGGGCAGCTATGGCTACACCTTC
>TRBJ2-3|-|TRBD1|TRBV12-3/TRBV12-4
CASSPRTGFTDTQYF
TGTGCCAGCAGTCCCCGGACAGGGTTCACAGATACGCAGTATTTT
>TRBJ2-1|-|TRBD1|TRBV29-1
CSVEGRTGNNEQFF
TGCAGCGTGGAAGGTCGGACAGGGAACAATGAGCAGTTCTTC
>TRBJ2-7|-|TRBD1|TRBV5-5
CASSLTGYIEQYF
TGTGCCAGCAGCCTGACAGGGTACATCGAGCAGTACTTC